This TCR beta chain was obtained from a study of blood T cells in healthy people across ages. About the research overall: Every two T cells gave about one barcoded beta molecule via template switching. Broader study findings: Greater diversity and more naive CD4+ cells were seen in long-lived donors than in aged donors.

Germline V CDR1 and CDR2: MNHNS, SASEGT. CDR3 length: 13 amino acids. Trimming left V 4 bases short and J 3 bases short, with 10 bases between. A second roughly 6 to 12 cycle PCR used barcoded and J-beta primers. The template-switch adaptor, which had 12 random nucleotides, put a tag on each cDNA molecule. MiXCR was run by TCRdb on the 5' RACE reads, yielding one entry per CDR3 protein. The table has about 1.6 million distinct CDR3 sequences, 30% to 35% seen once. About this clonotype itself: Its antigen is unknown.

Sequencing input: blood. The chain recombines TRBV6-1 with TRBJ2-7; no firm D call. The clonotype originates from a woman in her twenties or thirties in good health. CDR3 DNA sequence: TGTGCCAGCAGTGTGGGCATCCTCTACGAGCAGTACTTC. Amino acid sequence: CASSVGILYEQYF.